This passage covers 14 T cell receptor beta chains from one sample sequenced in a study of CD8+ T cells in alopecia areata. In each case, RNA was isolated and then reverse transcribed into cDNA as the sequencing template. Method: immunoSEQ multiplex PCR; TCRdb's copy keeps in-frame clones and lacks some. The sample includes under 250,000 clones, roughly 57% of them seen just once. The material sequenced was CD4+ T cells sorted from blood, taken at week 0. Receptors originate from a human donor with alopecia areata.

This chain joins TRBV7-2 and TRBJ2-1; D may be TRBD2 (5 bases). V shed 5 bases and J shed 6 bases, with 11 bases lying between them. In germline, CDR1 is SGHTA, CDR2 FQGNSA. The length of the CDR3 is 13 residues. The CDR3 loop is CASSHGLRNEQFF. CDR3 nucleotide sequence: TGTGCCAGCAGCCACGGACTCCGCAATGAGCAGTTCTTC.

The chain couples TRBV7-8 to TRBJ2-5; the D is unclear. The germline V and J ends were trimmed by 7 bases and 1 base, with 4 bases remaining between them. The CDR3 is 11 residues long. Germline V lookup: CDR1 SGHVS, CDR2 FQNEAQ. The CDR3 DNA sequence: TGTGCCAGCATGTTCCAAGAGACCCAGTACTTC. Its protein is CASMFQETQYF.

The chain has TRBV7-3 and TRBJ2-5; no clear D gene. The germline V gene encodes CDR1 SGHTA and CDR2 FQGTGA. Trimming cost V 0 bases and J 5 bases, with 10 bases left between them. The CDR3 length is 14 residues. CDR3: CASSLTGHAETQYF. The DNA for the CDR3 is TGTGCCAGCAGCTTAACAGGTCATGCGGAGACCCAGTACTTC.

This chain links TRBV30 with TRBJ2-7; 7 nucleotides agree with TRBD1. V shed 3 bases, J shed 3 bases, and the junction held 8 bases outside the gene matches. The CDR3 sequence is 14 residues long. The germline CDR1 and CDR2 sequences are GTSNPN and SVGIG (reference sequence). CDR3 protein: CAWRPGQRVYEQYF. The CDR3 bases are TGTGCCTGGAGACCGGGACAGAGGGTCTACGAGCAGTACTTC.

The chain joins TRBV2 to TRBJ2-7; tentatively, D is TRBD1 (5 bases). V was trimmed by 1 base and J by 5 bases, leaving 12 bases between them. Looked up from germline, CDR1 is SNHLY and CDR2 is FYNNEI. The CDR3 sequence is 14 residues long. Here the CDR3 reads CASSEGWGPNEQYF. In nucleotides, the CDR3 is TGTGCCAGCAGTGAAGGTTGGGGCCCCAACGAGCAGTACTTC.

V usage is TRBV30 and J usage is TRBJ1-5; D might be TRBD1 (5 bases). V lost 0 bases and J 0 bases, leaving 9 bases between the germline ends. The germline gives CDR1 GTSNPN, CDR2 SVGIG (reference sequence). This CDR3 comprises 15 residues. CDR3 nucleotide sequence: TGTGCCTGGAGTGTATCCGGGGCTAGCAATCAGCCCCAGCATTTT. This gives the protein CAWSVSGASNQPQHF.

This chain links TRBV19 with TRBJ1-2; 8 bases map to TRBD1. This CDR3 comprises 13 residues. V lost 3 bases to trimming and J lost 7 bases; unmatched junction nucleotides: 4. In germline, CDR1 is LNHDA, CDR2 SQIVND (reference sequence). CDR3 residues: CASSIQGAGGYTF. CDR3 DNA sequence: TGTGCCAGTAGTATCCAGGGGGCCGGTGGCTACACCTTC.

The chain recombines TRBV9 with TRBJ2-7; the match to TRBD1 covers 7 bases. J was trimmed by 6 bases and V by 2 bases; bases with no gene match: 8. The length of the CDR3 is 14 residues. Germline CDR1 reads SGDLS; CDR2 reads YYNGEE. The CDR3 bases are TGTGCCAGCAGCGTTTCCGGGACAGTACTCGAGCAGTACTTC. Its translation: CASSVSGTVLEQYF.

The rearrangement links TRBV29-1 to TRBJ1-1; D gene unclear. The CDR3 length is 14 residues. V lost 2 bases and J lost 7, with 17 bases in between. Germline CDR1 and CDR2: SQVTM and ANQGSEA. In DNA form, the CDR3 reads TGCAGCGTTGAAACTTTACTTTTGAGAGGTGAAGCTTTCTTT. It yields the protein CSVETLLLRGEAFF.

This chain connects TRBV5-4 to TRBJ2-7; possible D gene TRBD2, 5 bases. The CDR3 sequence is 14 residues long. Per the germline V gene, CDR1 is SGHNT and CDR2 is YYREEE (reference sequence). V was shortened by 0 bases and J by 2 bases, with 9 bases between the two germline ends. This chain's CDR3 is CASSLGGGPYEQYF. CDR3 coding DNA: TGTGCCAGCAGCTTGGGCGGAGGTCCCTACGAGCAGTACTTC.

This chain joins TRBV5-1 and TRBJ1-2; the match to TRBD1 covers 9 bases. The V gene's germline CDR1 is SGHRS and CDR2 YFSETQ. There are 15 residues in the CDR3. J was trimmed by 4 bases and V by 3 bases; bases with no gene match: 7. CDR3 bases: TGCGCCAGCAGCTCTGAGACAGGGGGAGGCTATGGCTACACCTTC. It specifies CASSSETGGGYGYTF. The full variable domain, its missing parts supplied by reference TRBV5-1 and TRBJ1-2, is KAGVTQTPRYLIKTRGQQVTLSCSPISGHRSVSWYQQTPGQGLQFLFEYFSETQRNKGNFPGRFSGRQFSNSRSEMNVSTLELGDSALYLCASSSETGGGYGYTFGSGTRLTVV.

The V call is TRBV6-6, the J call TRBJ1-1; D possibly corresponds to TRBD1 (6 bases). CDR3 size: 14 residues. CDR1 is MNHNY, CDR2 SVGAGI, per germline (reference sequence). V was shortened by 6 bases and J by 1 base, with 12 bases between the two germline ends. The CDR3 sequence is CASRQRGTNTEAFF. DNA of the CDR3: TGTGCCAGCAGACAGAGGGGGACGAACACTGAAGCTTTCTTT.

This clone was seen a handful of times. V gene TRBV30 combines with J gene TRBJ2-7; 10 nucleotides agree with TRBD2. Unmatched junction bases numbered 8, after V lost 0 bases and J lost 0 bases. The V gene's germline CDR1 is GTSNPN and CDR2 SVGIG (reference sequence). The length of the CDR3 is 17 residues. For the CDR3, the DNA is TGTGCCTGGAGTGTAAAACAAGCGGGGGGGCGCTCCTACGAGCAGTACTTC. It encodes CAWSVKQAGGRSYEQYF.

The chain is built from TRBV10-3 and TRBJ1-2; 7 bases map to TRBD1. Germline trimming cut 9 bases from V and 4 bases from J; bases unmatched to any gene: 8. This CDR3 is built from 13 residues. Per germline, CDR1 ENHRY and CDR2 SYGVKD. The CDR3 is CAIHPRDSYGYTF. CDR3 bases: TGTGCCATTCACCCCCGGGACAGCTATGGCTACACCTTC.